Presented here are 2 T cell receptor beta chains from one specimen sequenced in a study of shared clonotypes between healthy human individuals (TCRdb year 2020). The library was built by means of the immunoSEQ multiplex PCR assay. Sourced from immuneACCESS, this table was stored by TCRdb with only in-frame sequences that have V and J called. A share of the clones is absent; for the studies checked, an unresolved V gene accounts for under half, and the remainder has no known explanation. This sample lists 2 million to 2.5 million clones; about 92% were detected once. The ten largest clones add up to 0.39% of the sample. Sequencing used naive CD4+ T cells from PBMCs. In the paper's terms, the cell subset or site label means: CD45RA+ positively selected. All receptors derive from a man aged 18 to 30 in good health. Some clones in this sample may be carry-over from other donors' samples.

The CDR3 region has the DNA TGTGCCAGCAGCCCCGCCGGGGGGTACGAGCAGTACTTC. Translation: CASSPAGGYEQYF. The V and J genes are TRBV7-2 and TRBJ2-7; 7 nucleotides align to TRBD2. J lost 4 bases, V lost 5 bases, and 5 bases had no gene match. Germline CDR1 is SGHTA and CDR2 is FQGNSA. The CDR3 extends over 13 amino acids.

The gene calls are TRBV30 and TRBJ2-4; D tentatively fits TRBD1 or TRBD2 (5 bases each). The CDR3 sequence is 13 residues long. Germline V CDR1 and CDR2: GTSNPN, SVGIG (reference sequence). V was pared by 7 bases and J by 8 bases, with 18 bases between. The CDR3 DNA sequence: TGTGCCTTATTGGGACCCGGGGAAGACATTCAGTACTTC. Encoded protein: CALLGPGEDIQYF.